The entry below describes one TCR beta chain. Its antigen remains unknown. Produced via immunoSEQ multiplex PCR; TCRdb's table is partial and in-frame only. Of some 2,500 clones listed, approximately 65% are singletons. The data were taken from a study of coeliac disease. Study background: The study queried TRBV7-2 bias without high-resolution HLA data. Findings and caveats of the study: Active celiac intraepithelial and lamina propria samples had lower TRB and TRG clonality than control samples. Lamina propria and intraepithelial cell fractions may contain each other's cells. Known gliadin-specific TRB sequences: about 55% of the 18 coeliac samples, only 1 of 6 controls.

The CDR3 runs 15 residues. CDR1 and CDR2 from the germline V gene are KGHSH and LQKENI. V lost 6 bases to trimming and J lost 2 bases, with 13 bases between them. The sequencing sample was made of lamina propria lymphocytes from the gut. The receptor was derived from a woman aged 70-85 years with celiac disease on a gluten-free diet. This chain links TRBV18 with TRBJ1-4, with TRBD1 as a possible D gene (6 bases). CDR3 bases: TGTGCCAGCTCCTCTCCAGGGGCCACTAATGAAAAACTGTTTTTT. Translating gives CASSSPGATNEKLFF.